These T cell receptor beta chains were read from a single sample in a study of technical replicates of blood from several donors. TCRdb's table, derived via immunoSEQ multiplex PCR, lists solely in-frame clones and lacks some. The repertoire holds approximately 82,000 clones, 80% to 95% seen once, with about 0.4% in the top ten. Sample: T cells isolated from PBMCs. Receptors were obtained from a human donor in good health. Some clones in this sample may be carry-over from other donors' samples. The CDR3 runs from the conserved cysteine through the conserved F or W. D genes are given only for firm matches. Clone size appears in some rows only: once, few, many, or a class for an expanded clone.

V: TRBV19
size: NA
D: TRBD1
J: TRBJ1-3
DNA: TGTGCCAGTAGTATTCAGGGGGCTAACACCATATATTTT
CDR3: CASSIQGANTIYF

V: TRBV5-1
size: NA
D: TRBD2
J: TRBJ2-1
DNA: TGCGCCAGCAGCTCGGCGTTAAGACTAGCGGATTACAATGAGCAGTTCTTC
CDR3: CASSSALRLADYNEQFF

V: TRBV9
size: NA
D: TRBD2
J: TRBJ2-1
DNA: TGTGCCAGCAGCGCTATACTAGCGGGAGGTGATGAGCAGTTCTTC
CDR3: CASSAILAGGDEQFF

V: TRBV28
size: NA
D: NA
J: TRBJ1-5
DNA: TGTGCCAGCACCTTGGGGGGACGGAGTCAGCCCCAGCATTTT
CDR3: CASTLGGRSQPQHF

V: TRBV4-3
size: once
D: TRBD2
J: TRBJ2-7
DNA: TGCGCCAGCAGCCAAGGTACTAGCGGCTACGAGCAGTACTTC
CDR3: CASSQGTSGYEQYF

V: TRBV28
size: NA
D: TRBD1
J: TRBJ2-7
DNA: TGTGCCAGCAGCTTCCCCGGGACAGGGCTCACAGAGCAGTACTTC
CDR3: CASSFPGTGLTEQYF

V: TRBV14
size: NA
D: TRBD1
J: TRBJ2-7
DNA: TGTGCCAGCAGCCAACTCAGGGGGCCGGGGAGCGAGCAGTACTTC
CDR3: CASSQLRGPGSEQYF

V: TRBV2
size: NA
D: TRBD1
J: TRBJ1-2
DNA: TGTGCCAGCACTCTTGTCGGCTCGGCAGGGGGCTATGGCTACACCTTC
CDR3: CASTLVGSAGGYGYTF

V: TRBV7-8
size: NA
D: NA
J: TRBJ1-3
DNA: TGTGCCAGCAGTGACAGCTCTGGAAACACCATATATTTT
CDR3: CASSDSSGNTIYF

V: TRBV18
size: NA
D: TRBD1
J: TRBJ1-2
DNA: TGTGCCAGCTCACCAATGGACAGGGACTATGGCTACACCTTC
CDR3: CASSPMDRDYGYTF

V: TRBV11-3
size: NA
D: TRBD1
J: TRBJ2-6
DNA: TGTGCCAGCAGCTTAGAGACAGGGTCTGGGGCCAACGTCCTGACTTTC
CDR3: CASSLETGSGANVLTF

V: TRBV7-9
size: NA
D: NA
J: TRBJ2-1
DNA: TGTGCCAGCAGCTTTCGGGACTGGGGAAACAATGAGCAGTTCTTC
CDR3: CASSFRDWGNNEQFF

V: TRBV6-5
size: NA
D: NA
J: TRBJ1-1
DNA: TGTGCCAGCAGTTACCCTTCGGGGCGGGGGAACACTGAAGCTTTCTTT
CDR3: CASSYPSGRGNTEAFF

V: TRBV20-1
size: NA
D: NA
J: TRBJ2-1
DNA: TGCAGTGCTAGAGTGGCAGATGAGCAGTTCTTC
CDR3: CSARVADEQFF

V: TRBV5-4
size: NA
D: TRBD1
J: TRBJ1-1
DNA: TGTGCCAGCAGCTTGACAGGGGCCCGGGACACTGAAGCTTTCTTT
CDR3: CASSLTGARDTEAFF

V: TRBV11-2
size: NA
D: NA
J: TRBJ1-4
DNA: TGTGCCAGCAGCTTAGAGCGCGCAGGAAAACTGTTTTTT
CDR3: CASSLERAGKLFF

V: TRBV29-1
size: NA
D: TRBD2
J: TRBJ2-7
DNA: TGCAGCGTTGGCCGGGCTAGCGGAGCTTACGAGCAGTACTTC
CDR3: CSVGRASGAYEQYF

V: TRBV27
size: NA
D: NA
J: TRBJ2-5
DNA: TGTGCCAGCAGCAACAACTTGGGACTTTTGGAGACCCAGTACTTC
CDR3: CASSNNLGLLETQYF

V: TRBV6-1
size: NA
D: NA
J: TRBJ1-4
DNA: TGTGCCAGCAGTGAGATGCCCGGGGACGGGGGTGAAAAACTGTTTTTT
CDR3: CASSEMPGDGGEKLFF

V: TRBV7-6
size: NA
D: TRBD1
J: TRBJ2-6
DNA: TGTGCCAGCAGCCCCGGGACAGGGGGTCGAACTGGGGCCAACGTCCTGACTTTC
CDR3: CASSPGTGGRTGANVLTF

V: TRBV5-1
size: NA
D: NA
J: TRBJ2-1
DNA: TGCGCCAGCAGCTCCCGAGGCGGGGCTTACAATGAGCAGTTCTTC
CDR3: CASSSRGGAYNEQFF

V: TRBV5-6
size: NA
D: TRBD1
J: TRBJ1-2
DNA: TGTGCCAGCAGCTTCCCGACAGGGAAGGACTATGGCTACACCTTC
CDR3: CASSFPTGKDYGYTF

V: TRBV19
size: few
D: TRBD2
J: TRBJ2-2
DNA: TGTGCCAGTAGGAAGCGGGAGGGGACCGGGGAGCTGTTTTTT
CDR3: CASRKREGTGELFF

V: TRBV28
size: NA
D: TRBD2
J: TRBJ2-7
DNA: TGTGCCGGCAGAGATCTAGCGGGGCCCTCCTACGAGCAGTACTTC
CDR3: CAGRDLAGPSYEQYF

V: TRBV6-5
size: NA
D: NA
J: TRBJ1-2
DNA: TGTGCCAGCAGTCTGAACAGGGTGTCTAACTATGGCTACACCTTC
CDR3: CASSLNRVSNYGYTF

V: TRBV28
size: NA
D: TRBD2
J: TRBJ2-2
DNA: TGTGCCAGCGGGGGGGAGGGGATTACCGGGGAGCTGTTTTTT
CDR3: CASGGEGITGELFF

V: TRBV29-1
size: few
D: TRBD1
J: TRBJ1-1
DNA: TGCAGCGCCTTTACAGGGGGCACTGAAGCTTTCTTT
CDR3: CSAFTGGTEAFF

V: TRBV19
size: NA
D: NA
J: TRBJ1-5
DNA: TGTGCCAGTAGTATTTCGGACCGCGCGGGGCCCCAGCATTTT
CDR3: CASSISDRAGPQHF

V: TRBV30
size: NA
D: TRBD2
J: TRBJ2-3
DNA: TGTGCCTGGAACCAAGGCAAATTAGCGGGAGGGTTTACGCAGTATTTT
CDR3: CAWNQGKLAGGFTQYF

V: TRBV28
size: NA
D: TRBD1
J: TRBJ1-2
DNA: TGTGCCAGCAGTGTAGGGACAGGTCTGGGCTACACCTTC
CDR3: CASSVGTGLGYTF

V: TRBV6-5
size: NA
D: NA
J: TRBJ2-1
DNA: TGTGCCAGCAGTTACCGGGGGAACAATGAGCAGTTCTTC
CDR3: CASSYRGNNEQFF

V: TRBV7-2
size: NA
D: NA
J: TRBJ2-7
DNA: TGTGCCAGCAGCTTAGAAGCACTAGAATCCTACGAGCAGTACTTC
CDR3: CASSLEALESYEQYF

V: TRBV18
size: NA
D: TRBD2
J: TRBJ2-1
DNA: TGTGCCAGCTCACCTTCCGCTAGCGGGACCTACAATGAGCAGTTCTTC
CDR3: CASSPSASGTYNEQFF

V: TRBV29-1
size: NA
D: TRBD2
J: TRBJ2-1
DNA: TGCAGCGTTGAAGCGGGAGGGCCCAATGAGCAGTTCTTC
CDR3: CSVEAGGPNEQFF

V: TRBV28
size: once
D: NA
J: TRBJ2-3
DNA: TGTGCCAGCAGCCCAGGGTTTTGGGTATCAGATACGCAGTATTTT
CDR3: CASSPGFWVSDTQYF

V: TRBV15
size: NA
D: NA
J: TRBJ1-1
DNA: TGTGCCACCAGCAGAATCAGGGGCACTGAAGCTTTCTTT
CDR3: CATSRIRGTEAFF

V: TRBV6-5
size: NA
D: NA
J: TRBJ1-4
DNA: TGTGCCAGCAGTGGCCTGGACAGACTTAATGAAAAACTGTTTTTT
CDR3: CASSGLDRLNEKLFF

V: TRBV19
size: NA
D: NA
J: TRBJ2-1
DNA: TGTGCCAGTAGCCCATTCCGGGACTACAATGAGCAGTTCTTC
CDR3: CASSPFRDYNEQFF

V: TRBV6-1
size: NA
D: NA
J: TRBJ1-1
DNA: TGTGCCAGCAGTGAACAGTTTTGGAACACTGAAGCTTTCTTT
CDR3: CASSEQFWNTEAFF

V: TRBV19
size: NA
D: TRBD2
J: TRBJ2-1
DNA: TGTGCCAGCGCAACTAGCGGGAGGACGTATGAGCAGTTCTTC
CDR3: CASATSGRTYEQFF

V: TRBV9
size: NA
D: NA
J: TRBJ2-3
DNA: TGTGCCAGCAGCGTAGCTAGGACATTCACAGATACGCAGTATTTT
CDR3: CASSVARTFTDTQYF

V: TRBV27
size: NA
D: NA
J: TRBJ2-5
DNA: TGTGCCAGCAGTTCCTCCCAAGAGACCCAGTACTTC
CDR3: CASSSSQETQYF

V: TRBV19
size: NA
D: NA
J: TRBJ1-4
DNA: TGTGCCAGTAGTATAGGGAGGACAGCTAATGAAAAACTGTTTTTT
CDR3: CASSIGRTANEKLFF

V: TRBV4-3
size: NA
D: TRBD1
J: TRBJ2-5
DNA: TGCGCCAGCAGCCGCACAGGGGGCATTGAGACCCAGTACTTC
CDR3: CASSRTGGIETQYF